The 27 T cell receptor beta chains in this list originate from one sample, sequenced in a study of blood T cell repertoires in COVID-19. Method: immunoSEQ multiplex PCR; TCRdb's copy keeps in-frame clones and lacks some. The repertoire holds about 490,000 clones, with 80% to 90% as singletons. Source material: peripheral blood. The receptors originated from a human donor in a cohort sampled during active COVID-19.

This chain uses TRBV6-5 with TRBJ1-5; no firm D call. This CDR3 spans 14 amino acids. Germline values: CDR1 MNHEY, CDR2 SVGAGI. Deletions cut 6 bases from V and 5 bases from J, with 14 bases between. The CDR3 spells CASSERSAHQPQHF. The CDR3 nucleotides are TGTGCCAGCAGCGAGCGTTCGGCGCATCAGCCCCAGCATTTT.

V is TRBV5-8 and J is TRBJ1-4; maybe TRBD1 (6 bases). This CDR3 is 14 amino acids long. Trimming cost V 4 bases and J 5 bases, with 12 bases left between them. Germline V gene sequence: CDR1 SGHTS, CDR2 YDEGEE. CDR3 coding DNA: TGTGCCAGCAGCCCCAGGGGCGGGAATGAAAAACTGTTTTTT. Protein: CASSPRGGNEKLFF.

This chain connects TRBV30 to TRBJ1-6; no reliable D call. Trimming removed 1 base from V and 0 bases from J, with 7 bases in between. In germline, CDR1 is GTSNPN, CDR2 SVGIG (reference sequence). The length of the CDR3 is 15 residues. The CDR3, as DNA: TGTGCCTGGAGTGGTCTTAGCTCCTATAATTCACCCCTCCACTTT. Its protein is CAWSGLSSYNSPLHF.

The chain couples TRBV2 to TRBJ1-4; possible D gene TRBD1, 6 bases. The CDR3 runs to 15 residues. V lost 6 bases and J 5 bases, leaving 16 bases between the germline ends. The germline V gene encodes CDR1 SNHLY and CDR2 FYNNEI. The CDR3 here is CASRGTGFSNEKLFF. The CDR3 DNA is TGTGCCAGCAGAGGTACAGGGTTCTCAAATGAAAAACTGTTTTTT.

The V and J genes are TRBV19 and TRBJ2-3; D is unresolved. CDR3 length equals 14 residues. V was cut by 2 bases and J by 5 bases, with 11 bases left in between. Germline CDR1 is LNHDA and CDR2 is SQIVND (reference sequence). The CDR3 nucleotides are TGTGCCAGTAGTATAACCCTTACAGAAGATACGCAGTATTTT. It yields the protein CASSITLTEDTQYF.

This sequence joins TRBV15 and TRBJ2-7; D is perhaps TRBD1 (5 bases). CDR1 and CDR2 (germline): LNHNV, YYDKDF (reference sequence). Trimming stripped 5 bases from V and 5 bases from J, with 16 bases between. This CDR3 is built from 14 residues. The CDR3 here is CATSPVRQGHEQYF. The CDR3, as DNA: TGTGCCACCAGCCCGGTGAGGCAGGGCCACGAGCAGTACTTC.

This chain joins TRBV19 and TRBJ1-1; possibly TRBD1 for D (6 bases). Germline V lookup: CDR1 LNHDA, CDR2 SQIVND (reference sequence). Between the trimmed V and J ends, which lost 9 bases and 6 bases, there was a span of 23 bases. The CDR3 is 15 amino acids. CDR3 loop: CASRLSGEIVPEAFF. The DNA for the CDR3 is TGTGCCAGCAGACTTTCAGGGGAGATAGTACCTGAAGCTTTCTTT.

The gene calls are TRBV7-9 and TRBJ2-1; 7 bases align to TRBD2. This CDR3 is 16 amino acids long. J gave up 4 bases and V 4 bases, and 10 bases lay outside the gene matches. Germline V gives CDR1 SEHNR, CDR2 FQNEAQ (reference sequence). This CDR3 is CASSSGWTRPYNEQFF. The CDR3 DNA is TGTGCCAGCAGCTCGGGATGGACTAGACCATACAATGAGCAGTTCTTC.

V usage is TRBV5-1 and J usage is TRBJ1-1; no firm D call. Germline CDR1 is SGHRS and CDR2 is YFSETQ. The CDR3 loop spans 14 amino acids. V shed 3 bases and J shed 2 bases, with 11 bases lying between them. The CDR3 loop reads CASSYDIRNTEAFF. In DNA form, the CDR3 reads TGCGCCAGCAGCTACGACATCAGAAACACTGAAGCTTTCTTT.

The genes are TRBV30 and TRBJ2-2; tentative D call: TRBD1 (6 bases). Looked up from germline, CDR1 is GTSNPN and CDR2 is SVGIG (reference sequence). Trimming removed 0 bases at V and 5 bases at J, with 16 bases between. This CDR3 is built from 16 residues. The CDR3 bases are TGTGCCTGGAGTGTTCCGGACAGACGGAGGACCGGGGAGCTGTTTTTT. Amino acids: CAWSVPDRRRTGELFF.

The chain uses TRBV6-6 and TRBJ2-7; 7 bases line up with TRBD2. V shed 2 bases, J shed 5 bases, and the junction held 9 bases outside the gene matches. CDR1 MNHNY and CDR2 SVGAGI come from the germline V gene (reference sequence). CDR3 length: 15 residues. CDR3: CASSYRPGTNHEQYF. DNA for the CDR3: TGTGCCAGCAGTTACCGTCCCGGGACTAATCACGAGCAGTACTTC.

The V call is TRBV14, the J call TRBJ1-1; D is unresolved. CDR1 SGHDN and CDR2 FVKESK come from the germline V gene. Trimming took 1 base from V and 11 from J, leaving 5 bases between them. This CDR3 has 10 residues. CDR3 DNA sequence: TGTGCCAGCAGCCAAGTCAGGGCTTTCTTT. Its translation is CASSQVRAFF.

V usage is TRBV7-3 and J usage is TRBJ1-1; 7 bases fit TRBD1. Per germline, CDR1 SGHTA and CDR2 FQGTGA. Trimming cost V 4 bases and J 8 bases; bases outside gene matches: 7. This CDR3 spans 13 amino acids. CDR3 coding DNA: TGTGCCAGCAGCTCACAGGGGCTCGCGGAAGCTTTCTTT. Protein sequence: CASSSQGLAEAFF.

The chain couples TRBV3-1 (or the pseudogene TRBV3-2) to TRBJ1-2, with 8 bases aligning to TRBD1. The J segment lost 5 bases and the V segment lost 2 bases, leaving 7 bases of the junction unmatched. CDR1 and CDR2 (germline): LGHDT, YNNKEL (reference sequence). The CDR3 is 15 residues long. DNA of the CDR3: TGTGCCAGCAGCCAAACAGGGGGGCTTAGGTATGGCTACACCTTC. Its protein product is CASSQTGGLRYGYTF.

The chain has TRBV18 and TRBJ2-3; TRBD2 matches at 8 bases. Per germline, CDR1 KGHSH and CDR2 LQKENI. Trimming at V came to 3 bases and at J to 2 bases, leaving 7 bases not matched to a gene. The CDR3 has 16 amino acids. The CDR3 region has the DNA TGTGCCAGCTCACCGGGGATGGGACTAGACACAGATACGCAGTATTTT. Translated: CASSPGMGLDTDTQYF.

The chain joins TRBV7-9 to TRBJ2-2, with 9 positions matching TRBD2. The CDR3 sequence is 15 residues long. Germline V lookup: CDR1 SEHNR, CDR2 FQNEAQ (reference sequence). V gave up 6 bases and J gave up 6 bases; unmatched junction bases: 8. The DNA for the CDR3 is TGTGCCAGCAGGATTGATAGCGGGAGACCCGGGGAGCTGTTTTTT. Translation gives CASRIDSGRPGELFF.

The rearrangement joins TRBV28 to TRBJ1-1; no reliable D call. This CDR3 is 15 amino acids long. V was pared by 2 bases and J by 5 bases, with 15 bases between. Germline V gene lookup returns CDR1 MDHEN and CDR2 SYDVKM. The DNA of the CDR3 is TGTGCCAGCAGTTTAAACCCAGCAGGCAAGACTGAAGCTTTCTTT. Its protein is CASSLNPAGKTEAFF.

The V and J genes are TRBV18 and TRBJ2-1; TRBD1 matches 8 bases. V trimming: 3 bases; J trimming: 5 bases; junction bases outside the gene matches: 3. Germline V gives CDR1 KGHSH, CDR2 LQKENI. This CDR3 spans 14 amino acids. The CDR3 nucleotides are TGTGCCAGCTCACCGGGGGGACAGGACAATGAGCAGTTCTTC. Translating it yields CASSPGGQDNEQFF.

This chain joins TRBV6-5 and TRBJ1-2; a weak D match, TRBD1 (5 bases). Trimming removed 0 bases from V and 0 bases from J, with 8 bases in between. The CDR3 length is 15 residues. Germline CDR1 and CDR2: MNHEY and SVGAGI. The CDR3 nucleotides read TGTGCCAGCAGTTACTCTGCGGGGCCTAACTATGGCTACACCTTC. Residues: CASSYSAGPNYGYTF.

The chain couples TRBV10-3 to TRBJ2-7; 8 nucleotides match TRBD1. The CDR3 is 16 residues long. The junction had 10 bases not matched to a gene; V was cut back by 0 bases and J by 6 bases. Germline V gives CDR1 ENHRY, CDR2 SYGVKD. CDR3 nucleotides: TGTGCCATCAGTGAGTCGATCGGGAGCAGGGGGCTCGAGCAGTACTTC. Amino acid sequence: CAISESIGSRGLEQYF.

V usage is TRBV6-5 and J usage is TRBJ2-7; 8 nucleotides align to TRBD1. After removal of 2 bases from V and 0 bases from J, the junction contained 0 bases not matched to a gene. Germline CDR1 MNHEY, CDR2 SVGAGI. This CDR3 comprises 14 residues. CDR3 bases: TGTGCCAGCAGTTACGGACAGGGCTCCTACGAGCAGTACTTC. Translation gives CASSYGQGSYEQYF.

The rearrangement links TRBV28 to TRBJ2-7, with 7 bases lining up with TRBD1. The germline CDR1 and CDR2 sequences are MDHEN and SYDVKM. The CDR3 is 15 residues long. Trimming cost V 6 bases and J 8 bases; bases outside gene matches: 16. The CDR3 here is CASRRSRDSLLKQYF. CDR3 coding DNA: TGTGCCAGCAGACGCTCGAGGGACAGTCTATTGAAGCAGTACTTC.

The sample holds one count of this clone. The chain employs TRBV19 and TRBJ2-2; D is uncertain. Germline V gene sequence: CDR1 LNHDA, CDR2 SQIVND (reference sequence). The V and J ends lost 2 bases and 1 base respectively, with 8 bases between them. The CDR3 runs to 15 residues. The CDR3 DNA follows: TGTGCCAGTAGTATATCTGCGGAGAACACCGGGGAGCTGTTTTTT. Its translation is CASSISAENTGELFF. Supplemented by reference TRBV19 and TRBJ2-2, the full variable domain reads DGGITQSPKYLFRKEGQNVTLSCEQNLNHDAMYWYRQDPGQGLRLIYYSQIVNDFQKGDIAEGYSVSREKKESFPLTVTSAQKNPTAFYLCASSISAENTGELFFGEGSRLTVL.

This chain joins TRBV24-1 and TRBJ2-5, with D unresolved. Trimming pared 6 bases from V and 0 bases from J, leaving 19 bases between. The CDR3 is made up of 17 amino acids. Germline CDR1 KGHDR, CDR2 SFDVKD. Here the CDR3 reads CATSKHSSNPYQETQYF. The CDR3 coding sequence is TGTGCCACCAGTAAGCACAGCTCAAACCCGTACCAAGAGACCCAGTACTTC.

The CDR3 DNA follows: TGTGCCAGCAGCCGACGGGGGGGCTCTACAGATACGCAGTATTTT. It translates to CASSRRGGSTDTQYF. V usage is TRBV3-1 (or the pseudogene TRBV3-2) and J usage is TRBJ2-3; 8 bases align to TRBD2. CDR3 length: 15 amino acids. Looked up from germline, CDR1 is LGHDT and CDR2 is YNNKEL (reference sequence). After removal of 4 bases from V and 3 bases from J, the junction contained 6 bases not matched to a gene.

The rearrangement links TRBV3-1 (or the pseudogene TRBV3-2) to TRBJ1-2; D is ambiguous. Trimming removed 3 bases at V and 7 bases at J, with 21 bases between. Germline lookup yields CDR1 LGHDT and CDR2 YNNKEL (reference sequence). This CDR3 comprises 16 residues. The CDR3 DNA sequence: TGTGCCAGCAGCCATCCCGCGTGGAACGGGGAGGGTGGCTACACCTTC. Its translation: CASSHPAWNGEGGYTF.

This chain uses TRBV9 with TRBJ2-1; tentatively, D is TRBD2 (6 bases). V was cut by 3 bases and J by 4 bases, with 11 bases left in between. This CDR3 contains 14 residues. CDR1 and CDR2 (germline): SGDLS, YYNGEE. Here the CDR3 DNA reads TGTGCCAGCAGCGGCCGGGACTTATACAATGAGCAGTTCTTC. Encoded protein: CASSGRDLYNEQFF. Drawing the rest from reference TRBV9 and TRBJ2-1, the complete variable domain is DSGVTQTPKHLITATGQRVTLRCSPRSGDLSVYWYQQSLDQGLQFLIQYYNGEERAKGNILERFSAQQFPDLHSELNLSSLELGDSALYFCASSGRDLYNEQFFGPGTRLTVL.